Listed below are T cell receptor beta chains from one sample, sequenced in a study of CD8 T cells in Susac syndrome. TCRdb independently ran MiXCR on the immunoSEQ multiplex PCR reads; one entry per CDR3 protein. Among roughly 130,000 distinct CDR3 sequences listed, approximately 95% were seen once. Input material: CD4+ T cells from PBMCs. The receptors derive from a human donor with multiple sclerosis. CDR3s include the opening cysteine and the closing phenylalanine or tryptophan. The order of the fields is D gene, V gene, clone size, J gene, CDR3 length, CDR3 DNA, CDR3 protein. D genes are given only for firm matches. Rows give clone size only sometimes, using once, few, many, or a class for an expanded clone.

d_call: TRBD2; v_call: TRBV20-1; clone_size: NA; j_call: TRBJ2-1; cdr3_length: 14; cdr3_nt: TGCAGTGCTAGGACTAGCGGAGGCGACAATGAGCAGTTCTTC; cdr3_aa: CSARTSGGDNEQFF
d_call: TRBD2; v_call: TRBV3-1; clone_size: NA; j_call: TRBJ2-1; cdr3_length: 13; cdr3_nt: TGTGCCACTAGGACTAGCGGAAACAATGAGCAGTTCTTC; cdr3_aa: CATRTSGNNEQFF
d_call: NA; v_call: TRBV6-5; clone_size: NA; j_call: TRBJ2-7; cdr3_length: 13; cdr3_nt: TGTGCCAGCGGGGGGATTTGGTCCTACGAGCAGTACTTC; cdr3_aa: CASGGIWSYEQYF
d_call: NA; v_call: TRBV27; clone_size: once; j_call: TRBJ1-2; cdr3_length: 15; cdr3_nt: TGTGCCAGCAGTTTATCTCCGACAGTCAACTATGGCTACACCTTC; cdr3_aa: CASSLSPTVNYGYTF
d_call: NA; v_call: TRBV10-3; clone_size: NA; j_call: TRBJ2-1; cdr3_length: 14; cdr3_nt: TGTGCCATCAGGGCGGACAGCGAGGGCAATGAGCAGTTCTTC; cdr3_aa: CAIRADSEGNEQFF
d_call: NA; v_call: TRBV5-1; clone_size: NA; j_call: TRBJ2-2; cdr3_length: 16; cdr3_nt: TGCGCCAGCAGTCCCGGTCGCGGGATTAACACCGGGGAGCTGTTTTTT; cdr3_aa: CASSPGRGINTGELFF
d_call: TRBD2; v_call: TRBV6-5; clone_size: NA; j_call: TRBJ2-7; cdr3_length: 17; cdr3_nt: TGTGCCAGCAGTTACTCGCCAAAAACCGGGACTACCTACGAGCAGTACTTC; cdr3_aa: CASSYSPKTGTTYEQYF
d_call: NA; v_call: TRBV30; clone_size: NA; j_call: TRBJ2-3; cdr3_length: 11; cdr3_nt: TGTGCCTGGAGTGCAAACGACTACCAGTATTTT; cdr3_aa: CAWSANDYQYF
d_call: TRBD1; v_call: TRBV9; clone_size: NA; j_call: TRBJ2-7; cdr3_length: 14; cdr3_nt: TGTGCCAGCAGCGCAGACAGGGTTCCCTACGAGCAGTACTTC; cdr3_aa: CASSADRVPYEQYF
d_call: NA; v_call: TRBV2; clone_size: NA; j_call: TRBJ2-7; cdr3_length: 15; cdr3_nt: TGTGCCAGCAGTGACAATCTGTCGGGTCCCCACGAGCAGTACTTC; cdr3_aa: CASSDNLSGPHEQYF
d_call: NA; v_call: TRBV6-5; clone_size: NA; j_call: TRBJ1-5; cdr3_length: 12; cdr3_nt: TGTGCCTGCGGCGGGGGGAATCAGCCCCAGCATTTT; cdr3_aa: CACGGGNQPQHF
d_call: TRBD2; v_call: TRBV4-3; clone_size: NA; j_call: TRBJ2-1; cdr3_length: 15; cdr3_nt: TGCGCCAGCAGCAACACGGGGGGGCCGAGGAATGAGCAGTTCTTC; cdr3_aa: CASSNTGGPRNEQFF
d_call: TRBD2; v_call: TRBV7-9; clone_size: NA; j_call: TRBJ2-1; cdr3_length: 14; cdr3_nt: TGTGCCAGCAGCTTACGGGGGGAATACAATGAGCAGTTCTTC; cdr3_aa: CASSLRGEYNEQFF
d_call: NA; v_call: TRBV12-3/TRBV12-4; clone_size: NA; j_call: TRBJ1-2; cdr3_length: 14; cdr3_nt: TGTGCCAGCAGTTTAGGAAGGGGCCCCTATGGCTACACCTTC; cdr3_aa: CASSLGRGPYGYTF
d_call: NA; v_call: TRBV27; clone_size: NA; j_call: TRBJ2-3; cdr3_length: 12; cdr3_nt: TGTGCCAGCAGTTTCTCCGGGACGAGGCAGTATTTT; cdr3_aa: CASSFSGTRQYF
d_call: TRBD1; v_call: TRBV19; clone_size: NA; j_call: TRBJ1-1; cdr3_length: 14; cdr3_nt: TGTGCCAGTAGTATCCAGGGGGGGAACACTGAAGCTTTCTTT; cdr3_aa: CASSIQGGNTEAFF
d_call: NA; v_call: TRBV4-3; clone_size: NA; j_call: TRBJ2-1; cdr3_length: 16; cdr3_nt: TGCGCCAGCAGCCAGAGACAGTTAGGAGCCTACAATGAGCAGTTCTTC; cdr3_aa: CASSQRQLGAYNEQFF